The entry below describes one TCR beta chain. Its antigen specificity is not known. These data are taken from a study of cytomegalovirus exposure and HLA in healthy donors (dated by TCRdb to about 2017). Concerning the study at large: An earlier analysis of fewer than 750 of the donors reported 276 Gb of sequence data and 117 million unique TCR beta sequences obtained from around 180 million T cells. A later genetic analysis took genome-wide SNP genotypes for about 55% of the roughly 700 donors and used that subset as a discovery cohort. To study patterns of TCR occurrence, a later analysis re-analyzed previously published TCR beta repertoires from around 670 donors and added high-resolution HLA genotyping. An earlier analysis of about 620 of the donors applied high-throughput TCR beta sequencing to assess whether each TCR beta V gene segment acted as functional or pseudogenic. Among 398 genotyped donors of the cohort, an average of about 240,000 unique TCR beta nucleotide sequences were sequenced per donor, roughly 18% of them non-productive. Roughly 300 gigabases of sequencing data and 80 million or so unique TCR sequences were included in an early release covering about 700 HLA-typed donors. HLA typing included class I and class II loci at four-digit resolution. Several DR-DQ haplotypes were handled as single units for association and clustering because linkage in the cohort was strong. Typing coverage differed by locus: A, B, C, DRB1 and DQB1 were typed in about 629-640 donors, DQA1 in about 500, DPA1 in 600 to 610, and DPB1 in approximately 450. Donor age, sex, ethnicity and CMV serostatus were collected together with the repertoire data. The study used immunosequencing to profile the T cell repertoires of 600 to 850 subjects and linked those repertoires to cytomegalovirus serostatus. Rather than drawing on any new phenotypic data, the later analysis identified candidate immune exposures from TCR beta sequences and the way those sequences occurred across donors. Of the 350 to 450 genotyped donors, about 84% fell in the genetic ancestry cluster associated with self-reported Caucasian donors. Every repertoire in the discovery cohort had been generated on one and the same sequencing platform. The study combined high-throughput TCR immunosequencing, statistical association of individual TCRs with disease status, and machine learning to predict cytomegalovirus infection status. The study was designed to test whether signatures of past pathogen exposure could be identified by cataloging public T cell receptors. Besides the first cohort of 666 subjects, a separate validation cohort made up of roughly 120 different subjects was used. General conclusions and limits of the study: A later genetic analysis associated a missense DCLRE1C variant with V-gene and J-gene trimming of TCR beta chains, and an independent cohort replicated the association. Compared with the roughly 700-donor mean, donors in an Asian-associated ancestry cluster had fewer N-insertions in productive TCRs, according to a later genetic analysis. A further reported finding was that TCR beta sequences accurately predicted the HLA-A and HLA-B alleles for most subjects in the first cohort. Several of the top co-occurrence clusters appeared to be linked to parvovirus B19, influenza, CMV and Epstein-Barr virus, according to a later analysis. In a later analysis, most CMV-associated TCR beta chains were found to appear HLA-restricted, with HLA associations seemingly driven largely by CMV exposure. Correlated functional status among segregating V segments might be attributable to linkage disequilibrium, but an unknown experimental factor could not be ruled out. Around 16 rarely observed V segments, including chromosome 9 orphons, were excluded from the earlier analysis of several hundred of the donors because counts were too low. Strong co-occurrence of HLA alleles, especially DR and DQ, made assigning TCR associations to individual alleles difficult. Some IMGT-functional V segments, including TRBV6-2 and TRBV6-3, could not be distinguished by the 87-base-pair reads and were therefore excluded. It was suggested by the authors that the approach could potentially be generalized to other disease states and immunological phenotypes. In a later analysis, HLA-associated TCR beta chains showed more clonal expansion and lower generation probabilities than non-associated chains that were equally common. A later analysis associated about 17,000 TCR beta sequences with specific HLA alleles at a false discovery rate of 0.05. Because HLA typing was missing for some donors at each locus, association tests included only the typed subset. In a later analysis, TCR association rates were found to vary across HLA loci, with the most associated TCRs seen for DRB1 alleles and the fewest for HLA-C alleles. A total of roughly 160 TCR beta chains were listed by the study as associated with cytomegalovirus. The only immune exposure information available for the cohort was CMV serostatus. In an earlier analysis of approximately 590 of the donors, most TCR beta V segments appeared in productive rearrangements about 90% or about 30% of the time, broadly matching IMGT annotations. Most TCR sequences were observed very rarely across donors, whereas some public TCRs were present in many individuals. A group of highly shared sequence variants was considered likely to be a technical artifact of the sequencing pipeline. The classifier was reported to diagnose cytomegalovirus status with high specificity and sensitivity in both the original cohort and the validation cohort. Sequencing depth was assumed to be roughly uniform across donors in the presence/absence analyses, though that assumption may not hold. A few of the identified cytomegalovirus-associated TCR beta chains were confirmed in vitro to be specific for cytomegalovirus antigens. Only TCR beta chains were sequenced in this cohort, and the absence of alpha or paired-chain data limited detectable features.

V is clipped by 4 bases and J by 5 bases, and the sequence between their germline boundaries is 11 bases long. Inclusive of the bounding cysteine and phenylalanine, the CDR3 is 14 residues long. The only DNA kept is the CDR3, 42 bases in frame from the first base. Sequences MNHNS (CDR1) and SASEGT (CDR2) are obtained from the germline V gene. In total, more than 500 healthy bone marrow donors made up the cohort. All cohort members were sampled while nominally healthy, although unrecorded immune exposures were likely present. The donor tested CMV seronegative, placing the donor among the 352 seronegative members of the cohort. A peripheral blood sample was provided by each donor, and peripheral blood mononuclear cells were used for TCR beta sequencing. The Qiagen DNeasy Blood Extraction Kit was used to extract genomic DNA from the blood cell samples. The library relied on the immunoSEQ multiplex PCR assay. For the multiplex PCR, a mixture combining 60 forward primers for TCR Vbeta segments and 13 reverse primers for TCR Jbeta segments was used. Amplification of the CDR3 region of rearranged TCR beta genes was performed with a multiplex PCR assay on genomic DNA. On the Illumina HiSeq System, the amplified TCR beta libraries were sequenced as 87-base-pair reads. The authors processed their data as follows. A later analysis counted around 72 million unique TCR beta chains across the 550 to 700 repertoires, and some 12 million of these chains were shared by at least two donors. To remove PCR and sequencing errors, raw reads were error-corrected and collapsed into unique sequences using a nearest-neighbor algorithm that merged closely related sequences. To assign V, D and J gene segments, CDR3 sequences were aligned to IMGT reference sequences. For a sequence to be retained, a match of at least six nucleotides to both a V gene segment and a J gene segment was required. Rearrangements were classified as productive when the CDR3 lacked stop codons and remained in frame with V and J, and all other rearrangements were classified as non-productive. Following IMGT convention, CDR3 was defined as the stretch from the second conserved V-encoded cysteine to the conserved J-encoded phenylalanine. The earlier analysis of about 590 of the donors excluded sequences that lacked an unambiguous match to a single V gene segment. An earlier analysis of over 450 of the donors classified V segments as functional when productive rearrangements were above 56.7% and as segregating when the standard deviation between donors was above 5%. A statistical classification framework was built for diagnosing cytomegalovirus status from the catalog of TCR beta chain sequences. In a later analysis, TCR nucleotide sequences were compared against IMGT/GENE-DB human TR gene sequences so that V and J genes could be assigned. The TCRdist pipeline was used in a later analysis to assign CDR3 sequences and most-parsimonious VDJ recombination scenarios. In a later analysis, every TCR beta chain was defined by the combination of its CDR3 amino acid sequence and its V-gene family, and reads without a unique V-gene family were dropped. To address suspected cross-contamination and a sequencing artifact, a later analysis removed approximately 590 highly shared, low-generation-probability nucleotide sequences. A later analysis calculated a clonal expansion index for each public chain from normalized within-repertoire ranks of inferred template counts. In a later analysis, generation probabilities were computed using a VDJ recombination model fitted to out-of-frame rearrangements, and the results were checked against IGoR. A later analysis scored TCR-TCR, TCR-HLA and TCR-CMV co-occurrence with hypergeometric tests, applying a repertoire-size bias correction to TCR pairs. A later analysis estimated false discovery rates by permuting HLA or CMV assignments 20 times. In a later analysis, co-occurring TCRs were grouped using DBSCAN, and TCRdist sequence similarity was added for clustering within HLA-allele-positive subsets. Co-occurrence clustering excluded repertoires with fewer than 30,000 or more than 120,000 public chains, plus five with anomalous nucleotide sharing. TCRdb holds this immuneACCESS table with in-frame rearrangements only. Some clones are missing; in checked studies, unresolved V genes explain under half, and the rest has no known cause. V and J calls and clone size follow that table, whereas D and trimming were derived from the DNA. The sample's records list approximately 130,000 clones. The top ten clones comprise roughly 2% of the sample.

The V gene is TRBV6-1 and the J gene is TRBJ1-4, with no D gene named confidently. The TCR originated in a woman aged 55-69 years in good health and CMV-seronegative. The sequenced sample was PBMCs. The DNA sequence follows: TGTGCCAGCAGTGGGGGAGCCACAAATGAAAAACTGTTTTTT. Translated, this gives CASSGGATNEKLFF.